This T cell receptor beta chain stems from a study of Ad26.COV2.S vaccination and SARS-CoV-2 variants. Trimming left V 9 bases short and J 4 bases short, with 18 bases between. The CDR3 length is 14 residues. CDR1 is MNHEY, CDR2 SMNVEV, per germline (reference sequence). Clones were sequenced by immunoSEQ multiplex PCR, and TCRdb holds only the in-frame ones, with some missing. The sample yields around 320,000 clones, around four fifths seen once. General study results and limits: Those who received vaccine or placebo ended up with similar non-spike TCR breadth.

Treatment described: some 19 received Ad26.COV2.S at low or high dose, single or two shots; several received placebo; per-sample allocation not given. Specimen acquisition occurred on day 63 following the initial vaccine or placebo injection. A word on this clone: Its antigen is unidentified.

This TCR came from a person between 18 and 60 years old who received the Ad26.COV2.S COVID-19 vaccine or a placebo. The V and J genes are TRBV27 and TRBJ1-2; no clear D gene. The sample here was peripheral blood, taken in a trial of Ad26.COV2.S vaccine versus placebo. CDR3 sequence: CARPQMGQSYGYTF. For the CDR3, the DNA is TGTGCCAGACCCCAAATGGGCCAGTCCTATGGCTACACCTTC.